The table lists the clone carrying this T cell receptor (beta chain) with a few counts. Assay used: immunoSEQ multiplex PCR; TCRdb lists only in-frame clones, some missing. This sample has 6,000 to 7,500 clones, with roughly 80% found just once. This CDR3 has 13 residues. The V end was cut by 0 bases, the J end by 4 bases, with 6 bases between. Germline V lookup: CDR1 MNHEY, CDR2 SVGEGT. The data are from a study of control samples from healthy donors and cancer patients. The source of this sequence is a male donor with melanoma. The sample consisted of formalin-fixed, paraffin-embedded tissue. The chain is built from TRBV6-2 or TRBV6-3 and TRBJ1-1; D is undetermined. The CDR3 loop reads CASSYSRSTEAFF. CDR3 bases: TGTGCCAGCAGTTACTCGAGAAGCACTGAAGCTTTCTTT.